This passage covers 25 T cell receptor beta chains from one sample sequenced in a study of T cell repertoires in cytomegalovirus infection. From the reads, TCRdb called clonotypes with MiXCR, one entry per CDR3 protein. Altogether some 300,000 distinct CDR3 sequences are present, roughly 9.3% being singletons, with the ten largest covering over 2.5%. The specimen sequenced was PBMCs. The receptors were sampled from a human donor in good health (CMV status not recorded). Some clones in this sample may be carry-over from other donors' samples.

The V call is TRBV19, the J call TRBJ1-1; D gene unclear. This CDR3 has 16 residues. The germline V and J ends were trimmed by 3 bases and 0 bases, with 14 bases remaining between them. From germline, CDR1 is LNHDA and CDR2 SQIVND (reference sequence). The CDR3 sequence: CASSIGDLLMNTEAFF. Here the CDR3 DNA reads TGTGCCAGTAGTATCGGAGACCTTCTGATGAACACTGAAGCTTTCTTT.

This clonotype was observed at least ten times. The chain carries TRBV20-1 and TRBJ1-5, with D perhaps TRBD1 (6 bases). This CDR3 spans 15 amino acids. Germline assignment: CDR1 DFQATT and CDR2 SNEGSKA (reference sequence). Trimming left V 5 bases short and J 3 bases short, with 17 bases between. The chain's CDR3 is CSAQKPGHPNQPQHF. DNA of the CDR3: TGCAGTGCTCAGAAACCGGGACACCCCAATCAGCCCCAGCATTTT.

This clonotype was detected many times. The chain carries TRBV6-5 and TRBJ2-3; weak D call: TRBD2 (6 bases). With 7 bases removed from V and 3 bases from J, the gap between germline ends came to 14 bases. CDR3 size: 14 residues. Looked up from germline, CDR1 is MNHEY and CDR2 is SVGAGI. Here the CDR3 DNA reads TGTGCCAGCACCTCAGGGAGGACGACAGATACGCAGTATTTT. This codes for CASTSGRTTDTQYF.

On this clonotype itself: A junction end diverges from the germline sequence, so it may reflect a read error. The chain has TRBV2 and TRBJ2-5; D is unclear. Germline CDR1 and CDR2: SNHLY and FYNNEI. This CDR3 is 12 amino acids long. As DNA, the CDR3 is TGTGCCAGCAAGGACGGTCAAGAGCCCCAGTACTTC. Amino acid sequence: CASKDGQEPQYF.

This CDR3 is CASSLARTVKQNTEAFF. In DNA form, the CDR3 reads TGTGCCAGCAGCTTAGCCCGGACCGTAAAACAGAACACTGAAGCTTTCTTT. This chain joins TRBV7-9 and TRBJ1-1; no clear D gene. Germline V gene sequence: CDR1 SEHNR, CDR2 FQNEAQ (reference sequence). The CDR3 contains 17 residues. The V gene lost 0 bases and the J gene lost 1 base, with 15 bases spanning the gap.

Only a few counts were recorded for this clonotype. The limits of the CDR3 on the DNA are not certain, so only TCRdb's listed CDR3 is given. The chain combines TRBV6-1 with TRBJ2-2. Germline-derived CDR1 and CDR2 are MNHNS and SASEGT. Inclusive of both ends, the CDR3 amounts to 13 amino acids. The CDR3 loop reads CASSYLRAGELFF.

Many counts were recorded for this clonotype. This chain links TRBV4-3 with TRBJ2-2; no firm D call. This CDR3 has 15 amino acids. The ends were cut back, 1 base at V and 2 bases at J, with 8 bases in the middle. CDR1 LGHNA and CDR2 YSLEER come from the germline V gene. The CDR3 loop is CASSQAVDNTGELFF. The CDR3 nucleotides are TGCGCCAGCAGCCAAGCGGTCGACAACACCGGGGAGCTGTTTTTT.

This clonotype was observed many times. The J gene is TRBJ2-7, the V gene TRBV6-1; 10 bases agree with TRBD2. The trim removed 5 bases at V and 6 bases at J, leaving 13 bases unmatched. CDR3 length equals 16 residues. The germline CDR1 and CDR2 sequences are MNHNS and SASEGT. The CDR3 nucleotides are TGTGCCAGCAGTCCCCGAGGGAGCGGGGGGGCCAGCGAGCAGTACGTC. This sequence encodes CASSPRGSGGASEQYV.

About this clonotype: Compared with germline, one end of the junction differs, possibly owing to a read error. Written as DNA, the CDR3 is TGTGCCAGCAGATCAGGACTAGCGCGCTACGAGCGGTACTTC. Translating it yields CASRSGLARYERYF. This sequence joins TRBV6-8 and TRBJ2-7, with TRBD2 matching over 9 bases. The CDR3 totals 14 residues. The V gene's germline CDR1 is MNHGY and CDR2 SAAAGT.

As concerns this clonotype: Just one base apart from a much larger clone, this may be a read error. The V gene is TRBV27, the J gene TRBJ2-7; weak D call: TRBD2 (6 bases). CDR1 and CDR2 from the germline V gene are MNHEY and SMNVEV (reference sequence). V was clipped by 3 bases and J by 3 bases, with 12 bases between them. This CDR3 has 14 residues. The CDR3 reads CASSFGVGLYEQYF. CDR3 in DNA: TGTGCCAGCAGTTTTGGCGTGGGACTCTACGAGCAGTACTTC.

This clonotype was counted many times. The chain has TRBV19 and TRBJ1-1; weak D call: TRBD1 (6 bases). Germline CDR1 LNHDA, CDR2 SQIVND (reference sequence). V dropped 9 bases and J dropped 0 bases, with 14 bases sitting between them. This CDR3 comprises 14 residues. The CDR3 sequence: CASSLQGLNTEAFF. Here the CDR3 DNA reads TGTGCCAGCAGCTTACAGGGTCTGAACACTGAAGCTTTCTTT.

This clonotype has at least ten counts. The chain carries TRBV6-6 and TRBJ2-7, with D perhaps matching TRBD1 or TRBD2 (6 bases each). Trimming cost V 2 bases and J 6 bases, with 14 bases left between them. Germline V CDR1 and CDR2: MNHNY, SVGAGI (reference sequence). This CDR3 contains 14 residues. The CDR3 loop is CASSYEKGGFEQYV. The CDR3 bases are TGTGCCAGCAGTTACGAAAAGGGGGGTTTCGAGCAGTACGTC.

A word on this clonotype: Possible read error: a much larger clone is one base away. The genes are TRBV7-6 and TRBJ2-6; D remains ambiguous. This CDR3 comprises 11 residues. V lost 7 bases and J lost 2, with 0 bases in between. Germline lookup yields CDR1 SGHVS and CDR2 FNYEAQ. The CDR3 DNA is TGTGCCAGCACTGGGGCCAACGTCCTGACTTTC. It codes for CASTGANVLTF.

The CDR3 reads CASSTIGGATEAFF. The CDR3 nucleotides are TGTGCCAGCAGTACCATCGGGGGGGCAACTGAAGCTTTCTTT. The V and J genes are TRBV27 and TRBJ1-1, with a weak D call TRBD1 (6 bases). Trimming removed 5 bases from V and 5 bases from J, with 15 bases in between. Germline V lookup: CDR1 MNHEY, CDR2 SMNVEV (reference sequence). There are 14 residues in the CDR3.

The chain's CDR3 is CASGQAYNEQFF. CDR3 in DNA: TGTGCCAGCGGACAGGCCTACAATGAGCAGTTCTTC. V is TRBV28 and J is TRBJ2-1, with TRBD1 identical over 7 bases. There are 12 residues in the CDR3. Germline V gene lookup returns CDR1 MDHEN and CDR2 SYDVKM. The J segment lost 2 bases and the V segment lost 8 bases, leaving 0 bases of the junction unmatched. Drawing the rest from reference TRBV28 and TRBJ2-1, the complete variable domain is DVKVTQSSRYLVKRTGEKVFLECVQDMDHENMFWYRQDPGLGLRLIYFSYDVKMKEKGDIPEGYSVSREKKERFSLILESASTNQTSMYLCASGQAYNEQFFGPGTRLTVL.

This clonotype was seen ten or more times. The chain couples TRBV11-2 to TRBJ2-5, with TRBD2 identical over 11 bases. Germline CDR1 reads SGHAT; CDR2 reads FQNNGV. With V trimmed by 4 bases and J by 2 bases, 3 bases remained unmatched. The CDR3 has 15 amino acids. In nucleotides, the CDR3 is TGTGCCAGCAGCTGGACTAGCGGGCCTCAAGAGACCCAGTACTTC. Translation: CASSWTSGPQETQYF.

This rearrangement joins TRBV20-1 to TRBJ1-1, with a possible D match to TRBD1 (6 bases). From germline, CDR1 is DFQATT and CDR2 SNEGSKA (reference sequence). This CDR3 has 16 residues. With 6 bases removed from V and 5 bases from J, the gap between germline ends came to 25 bases. The CDR3: CSAISLVRTAKTEAFF. CDR3 nucleotides: TGCAGTGCAATAAGTTTAGTTCGGACAGCCAAGACTGAAGCTTTCTTT.

This clonotype has a count of ten or more. The V gene is TRBV18, the J gene TRBJ2-5, with TRBD2 identical over 16 bases. The germline V gene encodes CDR1 KGHSH and CDR2 LQKENI. Losses at the gene ends were 0 bases for V and 7 bases for J; bases not matched to a gene: 11. The CDR3 totals 19 residues. As DNA, the CDR3 is TGTGCCAGCTCACCACCGAACAGTCTGGGACTAGCGGGGGGGCCGACCCAGTACTTC. Its protein is CASSPPNSLGLAGGPTQYF. Complete variable domain (other parts from reference TRBV18 and TRBJ2-5): NAGVMQNPRHLVRRRGQEARLRCSPMKGHSHVYWYRQLPEEGLKFMVYLQKENIIDESGMPKERFSAEFPKEGPSILRIQQVVRGDSAAYFCASSPPNSLGLAGGPTQYFGPGTRLLVL.

This clonotype was counted many times. V gene TRBV12-3 or TRBV12-4 combines with J gene TRBJ2-4; tentative D call: TRBD2 (5 bases). The CDR3 consists of 13 residues. Trimming took 3 bases from V and 9 from J, leaving 12 bases between them. The CDR3 loop is CASSLTSRAIQYF. For the CDR3, the DNA is TGTGCCAGCAGTTTGACGTCGAGGGCCATTCAGTACTTC.

This clonotype was detected ten times or more. The CDR3 nucleotides are TGCGCCAGCAGCCAAGATCCGGTGCGGGTTCGGAATGAGCAGTTCTTC. This sequence encodes CASSQDPVRVRNEQFF. The chain employs TRBV4-3 and TRBJ2-1; tentatively, D is TRBD2 (5 bases). V was clipped by 0 bases and J by 7 bases, with 16 bases between them. This CDR3 is built from 16 residues. Germline V CDR1 and CDR2: LGHNA, YSLEER.

This chain links TRBV3-1 with TRBJ1-2, with D possibly TRBD1 on 5 matching bases. In germline, CDR1 is LGHDT, CDR2 YNNKEL (reference sequence). This CDR3 comprises 13 residues. With 3 bases removed from V and 6 bases from J, the gap between germline ends came to 11 bases. The chain's CDR3 is CASSQGLSDGYTF. Here the CDR3 DNA reads TGTGCCAGCAGCCAGGGGCTGAGTGATGGCTACACCTTC.

This clonotype has more than one count but fewer than ten. Mismatch with germline at one junction end may stem from a read error. The rearrangement joins TRBV28 to TRBJ1-4, with D possibly being TRBD1 (5 bases). CDR3 length equals 18 residues. CDR1 MDHEN and CDR2 SYDVKM come from the germline V gene. The CDR3 DNA is TGTGCCAGCGGTCCTAGGGCAGGGAAGGGTTCTGAGATTCAAAAGCTGTTTTTT. Amino acids: CASGPRAGKGSEIQKLFF.

In this sample, this clonotype turned up many times. This chain links TRBV7-2 with TRBJ2-1; TRBD1 matches at 8 bases. V shed 3 bases, J shed 2 bases, and the junction held 3 bases outside the gene matches. The CDR3 is 15 amino acids. Germline assignment: CDR1 SGHTA and CDR2 FQGNSA. This CDR3 reads CASSLTGEPYNEQFF. CDR3 bases: TGTGCCAGCAGCTTGACAGGGGAGCCCTACAATGAGCAGTTCTTC. Drawing the rest from reference TRBV7-2 and TRBJ2-1, the complete variable domain is GAGVSQSPSNKVTEKGKDVELRCDPISGHTALYWYRQSLGQGLEFLIYFQGNSAPDKSGLPSDRFSAERTGGSVSTLTIQRTQQEDSAVYLCASSLTGEPYNEQFFGPGTRLTVL.

The chain uses TRBV20-1 and TRBJ1-1, with 9 bases lining up with TRBD1. CDR3 length equals 14 residues. Germline CDR1 reads DFQATT; CDR2 reads SNEGSKA (reference sequence). V was pared by 5 bases and J by 2 bases, with 6 bases of the junction left unmatched. The CDR3, as DNA: TGCAGTGCTCGGGGGACAGGGCCCAACACTGAAGCTTTCTTT. It translates to CSARGTGPNTEAFF.

This sequence joins TRBV10-3 and TRBJ2-5, with D perhaps TRBD1 or TRBD2 (5 bases each). Germline V gives CDR1 ENHRY, CDR2 SYGVKD. CDR3 size: 13 residues. The V end lost 4 bases, the J end lost 4 bases, and 10 bases lay between the germline ends. This CDR3 is CAISAGTGETQYF. In nucleotides, the CDR3 is TGTGCCATCAGTGCCGGGACCGGAGAGACCCAGTACTTC.